The rows below give T cell receptor beta chains drawn from one sample of a study of cytomegalovirus exposure and HLA in healthy donors. Repertoires were generated with immunoSEQ multiplex PCR, while TCRdb's copy carries only in-frame clones and drops some. This sample has 90,000 or so clones, with 82% found just once. The sequencing sample was made of PBMCs. The receptor source for this set is a man under 40 in good health and CMV-seropositive. CDR3s include the opening cysteine and the closing phenylalanine or tryptophan. The order of the fields is V gene, J gene, D gene, clone size, CDR3 protein, CDR3 DNA. A D gene is named only where the DNA matches it firmly. Size tells how often a clone was seen (once, few, many) or the class of an expanded clone, and some rows leave it out.

v_call: TRBV6-5
j_call: TRBJ2-3
d_call: .
clone_size: .
cdr3_aa: CASSDRGGTDTQYF
cdr3_nt: TGTGCCAGCAGTGACCGCGGGGGCACAGATACGCAGTATTTT

v_call: TRBV29-1
j_call: TRBJ1-2
d_call: .
clone_size: .
cdr3_aa: CSVDPEGANYGYTF
cdr3_nt: TGCAGCGTTGACCCCGAGGGAGCTAACTATGGCTACACCTTC

v_call: TRBV28
j_call: TRBJ2-7
d_call: .
clone_size: .
cdr3_aa: CASSYPGTSYEQYF
cdr3_nt: TGTGCCAGCAGCTACCCCGGGACATCCTACGAGCAGTACTTC

v_call: TRBV5-4
j_call: TRBJ2-1
d_call: .
clone_size: .
cdr3_aa: CASSLKRLSSYNEQFF
cdr3_nt: TGTGCCAGCAGCTTAAAGCGGTTGAGCTCCTACAATGAGCAGTTCTTC

v_call: TRBV29-1
j_call: TRBJ1-2
d_call: TRBD1
clone_size: .
cdr3_aa: CSVGAGGKIYGYTF
cdr3_nt: TGCAGCGTTGGAGCAGGGGGGAAGATCTATGGCTACACCTTC

v_call: TRBV9
j_call: TRBJ1-2
d_call: TRBD1
clone_size: .
cdr3_aa: CASSGEGVRDRNSYTF
cdr3_nt: TGTGCCAGCAGCGGGGAAGGGGTGAGGGACAGGAATAGCTACACCTTC

v_call: TRBV28
j_call: TRBJ1-1
d_call: .
clone_size: .
cdr3_aa: CASAWRSEAFF
cdr3_nt: TGTGCCAGCGCCTGGCGGTCTGAAGCTTTCTTT

v_call: TRBV6-1
j_call: TRBJ2-7
d_call: .
clone_size: .
cdr3_aa: CTSSEDRFENEQYF
cdr3_nt: TGTACCAGCAGTGAAGACAGGTTCGAGAACGAGCAGTACTTC

v_call: TRBV27
j_call: TRBJ2-2
d_call: TRBD2
clone_size: few
cdr3_aa: CASSPLAGVPGELFF
cdr3_nt: TGTGCCAGCAGTCCACTAGCGGGAGTTCCCGGGGAGCTGTTTTTT

v_call: TRBV18
j_call: TRBJ2-7
d_call: .
clone_size: .
cdr3_aa: CANSPPSVFHEQYF
cdr3_nt: TGTGCCAACTCACCCCCGAGTGTTTTTCACGAGCAGTACTTC

v_call: TRBV19
j_call: TRBJ1-2
d_call: TRBD1
clone_size: .
cdr3_aa: CASSHKGASGYTF
cdr3_nt: TGTGCCAGTAGTCATAAGGGGGCCAGCGGCTACACCTTC

v_call: TRBV2
j_call: TRBJ1-1
d_call: TRBD1
clone_size: .
cdr3_aa: CASSAPRDRVFQTEAFF
cdr3_nt: TGTGCCAGCAGTGCCCCTCGGGACAGGGTCTTCCAGACTGAAGCTTTCTTT

v_call: TRBV5-6
j_call: TRBJ2-5
d_call: TRBD2
clone_size: once
cdr3_aa: CASSLGRLAGGRETQYF
cdr3_nt: TGTGCCAGCAGCTTAGGGAGACTAGCGGGAGGCCGGGAGACCCAGTACTTC

v_call: TRBV6-1
j_call: TRBJ2-7
d_call: .
clone_size: .
cdr3_aa: CASNPDGSSYEQYF
cdr3_nt: TGTGCCAGCAACCCGGACGGGAGTTCCTACGAGCAGTACTTC

v_call: TRBV7-8
j_call: TRBJ1-4
d_call: TRBD1
clone_size: few
cdr3_aa: CASSLTSPGQGGGNNEKLFF
cdr3_nt: TGTGCCAGCAGCTTAACGTCTCCCGGACAGGGAGGGGGAAACAATGAAAAACTGTTTTTT

v_call: TRBV6-5
j_call: TRBJ1-1
d_call: .
clone_size: few
cdr3_aa: CASSYGVRGTEAFF
cdr3_nt: TGTGCCAGCAGTTACGGGGTTAGGGGGACTGAAGCTTTCTTT

v_call: TRBV15
j_call: TRBJ2-2
d_call: TRBD2
clone_size: .
cdr3_aa: CATSRGIFAGVNTGELFF
cdr3_nt: TGTGCCACCAGCAGAGGAATCTTCGCGGGAGTAAACACCGGGGAGCTGTTTTTT

v_call: TRBV5-1
j_call: TRBJ2-2
d_call: .
clone_size: .
cdr3_aa: CASSTGAETGELFF
cdr3_nt: TGCGCCAGCAGCACGGGAGCGGAAACCGGGGAGCTGTTTTTT

v_call: TRBV5-1
j_call: TRBJ1-3
d_call: TRBD1
clone_size: .
cdr3_aa: CASRAGTGPTGNTIYF
cdr3_nt: TGCGCCAGCAGGGCCGGGACAGGGCCCACTGGAAACACCATATATTTT

v_call: TRBV7-9
j_call: TRBJ2-2
d_call: .
clone_size: .
cdr3_aa: CASSLDGEAGELFF
cdr3_nt: TGTGCCAGCAGCTTAGATGGGGAGGCCGGGGAGCTGTTTTTT